These 17 T cell receptor beta chains came from one sample sequenced in a study of blood T cell repertoires in COVID-19. Here immunoSEQ multiplex PCR was the method, and the copy in TCRdb shows in-frame clones only, minus some. The table shows under 150,000 clones, with roughly 84% occurring only once. What was sequenced was PBMCs or T cells enriched from blood (not recorded which). The source of these receptors is a woman aged 50 to 60 who had been exposed to COVID-19.

The chain employs TRBV6-2 or TRBV6-3 and TRBJ2-7; 9 nucleotides match TRBD2. J was trimmed by 4 bases and V by 2 bases; bases with no gene match: 6. This CDR3 is built from 15 residues. In germline, CDR1 is MNHEY, CDR2 SVGEGT. CDR3 region: CASSYLRLAVYEQYF. The CDR3 DNA sequence: TGTGCCAGCAGTTACCTAAGACTAGCGGTTTACGAGCAGTACTTC.

The J gene is TRBJ2-7, the V gene TRBV16; weak D call: TRBD2 (5 bases). CDR1 KGHSY and CDR2 FQNENV come from the germline V gene. The CDR3 runs 16 residues. V was trimmed by 0 bases and J by 3 bases, leaving 15 bases between them. The CDR3 DNA sequence: TGTGCCAGCAGCCAATCGCTCGGGAAGGAAAACTACGAGCAGTACTTC. This sequence encodes CASSQSLGKENYEQYF. Looking up the rest from reference TRBV16 and TRBJ2-7 gives the full variable domain: GEEVAQTPKHLVRGEGQKAKLYCAPIKGHSYVFWYQQVLKNEFKFLISFQNENVFDETGMPKERFSAKCLPNSPCSLEIQATKLEDSAVYFCASSQSLGKENYEQYFGPGTRLTVT.

The gene calls are TRBV5-4 and TRBJ2-5; 8 bases match TRBD2. The germline V gene encodes CDR1 SGHNT and CDR2 YYREEE (reference sequence). The CDR3 is 15 residues long. Germline trimming cut 3 bases from V and 5 bases from J; bases unmatched to any gene: 9. The CDR3 sequence: CASSSPGGLQETQYF. The CDR3 DNA reads TGTGCCAGCAGCTCCCCGGGGGGGCTTCAGGAGACCCAGTACTTC.

The V gene is TRBV7-2, the J gene TRBJ2-7; 13 nucleotides agree with TRBD2. V shed 5 bases and J 4 bases; nucleotides not matched to a gene: 8. Germline values: CDR1 SGHTA, CDR2 FQGNSA. The CDR3 runs to 16 residues. CDR3 sequence reads: CASSTGLAGDGYEQYF. CDR3 bases: TGTGCCAGCAGCACAGGACTAGCGGGAGATGGGTACGAGCAGTACTTC.

This clone has ten or more counts. The V call is TRBV11-2, the J call TRBJ1-4; 8 bases are shared with TRBD1. The J segment lost 8 bases and the V segment lost 0 bases, leaving 8 bases of the junction unmatched. Germline loops: CDR1 SGHAT, CDR2 FQNNGV. This CDR3 has 16 amino acids. CDR3: CASSLDRAGGEEKLFF. The CDR3 nucleotides are TGTGCCAGCAGCTTAGATAGGGCAGGGGGCGAAGAAAAACTGTTTTTT.

This rearrangement joins TRBV10-3 to TRBJ2-3; TRBD2 aligns across 8 bases. The V gene's germline CDR1 is ENHRY and CDR2 SYGVKD. CDR3 length: 15 residues. V was clipped by 4 bases and J by 2 bases; unmatched bases: 5. In DNA, the CDR3 is TGTGCCATCAGTGGGGGACTAGAAGTCACAGATACGCAGTATTTT. Translated: CAISGGLEVTDTQYF.

This clone was seen a few times. The genes are TRBV27 and TRBJ2-4, with 7 bases that match TRBD2. J gave up 0 bases and V 6 bases, and 5 bases lay outside the gene matches. The CDR3 runs to 15 residues. Germline CDR1 MNHEY, CDR2 SMNVEV (reference sequence). The CDR3 region has the DNA TGTGCCAGCAGAAGAGCGGGATTAGCCAAAAACATTCAGTACTTC. This encodes CASRRAGLAKNIQYF.

The chain recombines TRBV19 with TRBJ2-1; 8 nucleotides agree with TRBD2. This CDR3 is built from 15 residues. V lost 6 bases to trimming and J lost 9 bases; unmatched junction nucleotides: 13. Looked up from germline, CDR1 is LNHDA and CDR2 is SQIVND (reference sequence). The CDR3, as DNA: TGTGCCAGTAGCTCCTTAGTACCCGCGGGGGGTGAGCAGTTCTTC. It encodes CASSSLVPAGGEQFF.

In its sample, this clone is medium-sized. This chain connects TRBV10-3 to TRBJ2-3, with D perhaps matching TRBD1 (5 bases). This CDR3 is built from 12 residues. Trimming took off 3 bases at V and 4 bases at J, with 5 bases between the two ends. The germline CDR1 and CDR2 sequences are ENHRY and SYGVKD. The CDR3 bases are TGTGCCATCAGTGACAGGGCAGATACGCAGTATTTT. Translated: CAISDRADTQYF.

The chain couples TRBV7-3 to TRBJ1-1; D is unresolved. Germline V gene lookup returns CDR1 SGHTA and CDR2 FQGTGA. The CDR3 contains 13 residues. Trimming removed 4 bases from V and 4 bases from J, with 10 bases in between. The CDR3 protein is CASSSWGVTEAFF. The CDR3, as DNA: TGTGCCAGCAGCTCCTGGGGAGTCACTGAAGCTTTCTTT.

The CDR3 DNA reads as TGCGCCAGCAGCGCCCGCACCGGGACTGGTGGTGATGAGCAGTTCTTC. Translating it yields CASSARTGTGGDEQFF. The V and J genes are TRBV4-3 and TRBJ2-1, with D possibly being TRBD2 (6 bases). V lost 5 bases and J 8 bases, leaving 22 bases between the germline ends. The length of the CDR3 is 16 residues. Germline CDR1 is LGHNA and CDR2 is YSLEER.

This clone occurred once. The chain joins TRBV6-6 to TRBJ1-2, with TRBD1 matching over 9 bases. With V trimmed by 2 bases and J by 6 bases, 4 bases remained unmatched. CDR1 and CDR2 from the germline V gene are MNHNY and SVGAGI (reference sequence). The CDR3 is 14 residues long. The DNA for the CDR3 is TGTGCCAGCAGTTACCCCGACAGGGGGGATGGCTACACCTTC. It codes for CASSYPDRGDGYTF.

The chain combines TRBV6-1 with TRBJ1-4; 8 nucleotides match TRBD1. Germline trimming cut 3 bases from V and 8 bases from J; bases unmatched to any gene: 5. The length of the CDR3 is 14 residues. The germline gives CDR1 MNHNS, CDR2 SASEGT. CDR3 protein: CASSDGTGTEKLFF. CDR3 DNA: TGTGCCAGCAGTGATGGGACAGGTACAGAAAAACTGTTTTTT.

The rearrangement uses TRBV27 and TRBJ1-5, with 10 bases lining up with TRBD1. The CDR3 runs to 17 residues. Per the germline V gene, CDR1 is MNHEY and CDR2 is SMNVEV (reference sequence). The ends lost 2 bases at V and 9 bases at J; junction bases unmatched: 13. The CDR3 sequence is CASSLRDRGRGLWPQHF. The CDR3 DNA follows: TGTGCCAGCAGTTTACGTGACAGGGGGCGCGGACTGTGGCCCCAGCATTTT.

The gene calls are TRBV6-2 or TRBV6-3 and TRBJ2-1; D is possibly TRBD1 (6 bases). The CDR3 totals 14 residues. V was clipped by 5 bases and J by 4 bases, with 12 bases between them. The germline V gene encodes CDR1 MNHEY and CDR2 SVGEGT. The CDR3 sequence is CASSHRDKYNEQFF. The CDR3 bases are TGTGCCAGCAGTCACCGGGACAAATACAATGAGCAGTTCTTC.

CDR3: CASSPGTSDTGELFF. In DNA form, the CDR3 reads TGCGCCAGCAGTCCCGGGACTAGCGACACCGGGGAGCTGTTTTTT. The rearrangement links TRBV10-1 to TRBJ2-2, with 10 bases fitting TRBD2. CDR1 and CDR2 from the germline V gene are WNHNN and SYGVQD (reference sequence). Trimming removed 5 bases from V and 3 bases from J; junction bases left unmatched: 3. This CDR3 contains 15 residues.

The chain couples TRBV12-3 or TRBV12-4 to TRBJ2-3; D not resolved. The ends were cut back, 3 bases at V and 8 bases at J, with 9 bases in the middle. The CDR3 is 12 residues long. The CDR3 DNA reads as TGTGCCAGCAGTTTTGAGGTAGCTACGCAGTATTTT. This codes for CASSFEVATQYF.